This TCR beta chain is from a study of B cell selection in AIRE deficiency. Germline CDR1 reads SEHNR; CDR2 reads FQNEAQ (reference sequence). This CDR3 has 13 amino acids. With 6 bases removed from V and 4 bases from J, the gap between germline ends came to 12 bases. As handled by the study authors: Patients' Tregs yielded about 5.65x10^4 distinct TCRbeta sequences; donors' 9.56x10^4. Only in-frame clones appear in the TCRdb table, and some are missing; sequencing was by immunoSEQ multiplex PCR. For V, J and clone size, that table is used; D and trimming come from the DNA. The sample has around 18,000 clones, under 95% seen once. The regulatory T cell sort gate was CD4+CD25hiCD127low/negative. Controls came from healthy donors unrelated to patients. This clone was observed once.

The rearrangement joins TRBV7-9 to TRBJ1-1, with D perhaps TRBD1 (5 bases). The sequenced material came from CD4+CD25+ Tregs sorted from PBMCs. This clonotype was sampled from a human donor in good health. The CDR3 nucleotides are TGTGCCAGCAGACCAATCGGGGGCACTGAAGCTTTCTTT. Amino acids: CASRPIGGTEAFF.